This record concerns one T cell receptor beta chain sequence. The data belong to a study of blood T cell repertoires in COVID-19. Looking at the study overall: Sites across the United States, Italy and Spain contributed samples from acute and convalescent COVID-19. PBMCs, B-cell-depleted T cells, or T cells provided the cDNA or gDNA that made up the material.

Enrollment of patients from Seattle took place during active infection, with longitudinal follow-up. V lost 7 bases, J lost 6 bases, and 10 bases stayed unmatched. Germline CDR1 SQVTM, CDR2 ANQGSEA. The CDR3 totals 14 residues. In the original workflow: Reference gene primer amplification gave nucleated cell count estimates. Sequenced by immunoSEQ multiplex PCR; TCRdb stores in-frame clones only, minus some. From that table come the V and J calls and clone size; the DNA was used to work out D and trimming. The sample has 200,000 to 250,000 clones, 75% to 85% seen once. Input material: peripheral blood. V gene TRBV29-1 combines with J gene TRBJ2-1, with TRBD1 matching 9 bases. This sequence originates from a woman aged 25 to 39 with COVID-19, enrolled during active disease. The CDR3 nucleotides read TGCAGCGCGACAGGGGGACAGGGCGCCAATGAGCAGTTCTTC. This translates into CSATGGQGANEQFF.